A single sample gave rise to the 14 T cell receptor beta chains below, sequenced in a study of OX40 agonist ivuxolimab in advanced cancers. This table comes from immunoSEQ multiplex PCR, and its TCRdb copy is limited to in-frame clones, with some not included. In the table there are tens of thousands of clones, roughly 77% of which are singletons. The source material was CD4+ or CD8+ T cells sorted from blood, sampled in a trial of the OX40 agonist ivuxolimab. These receptors all come from an adult with an advanced solid tumor such as melanoma, head and neck, liver or kidney cancer.

The genes are TRBV2 and TRBJ1-6; tentative D call: TRBD1 (5 bases). Per germline, CDR1 SNHLY and CDR2 FYNNEI. V shed 4 bases and J shed 5 bases, with 6 bases lying between them. The CDR3 spans 13 residues. The CDR3 DNA is TGTGCCAGCAGTGGACAGAATAATTCACCCCTCCACTTT. It translates to CASSGQNNSPLHF.

V and J are TRBV19 and TRBJ2-2; 7 bases are a match to TRBD1. Germline CDR1 is LNHDA and CDR2 is SQIVND (reference sequence). The junction had 6 bases not matched to a gene; V was cut back by 4 bases and J by 4 bases. CDR3 length: 15 amino acids. As DNA, the CDR3 is TGTGCCAGTAGTACGACAGGGATTGTCACCGGGGAGCTGTTTTTT. Translation: CASSTTGIVTGELFF. The complete variable domain, with remaining parts taken from reference TRBV19 and TRBJ2-2, reads DGGITQSPKYLFRKEGQNVTLSCEQNLNHDAMYWYRQDPGQGLRLIYYSQIVNDFQKGDIAEGYSVSREKKESFPLTVTSAQKNPTAFYLCASSTTGIVTGELFFGEGSRLTVL.

This sequence joins TRBV7-9 and TRBJ1-1, with 7 positions matching TRBD1. The CDR3 contains 15 residues. V gave up 1 base and J gave up 1 base; unmatched junction bases: 3. Germline V lookup: CDR1 SEHNR, CDR2 FQNEAQ (reference sequence). The CDR3 protein is CASSLVGGWNTEAFF. DNA for the CDR3: TGTGCCAGCAGCTTAGTAGGGGGCTGGAACACTGAAGCTTTCTTT. The whole variable domain, remainder taken from reference TRBV7-9 and TRBJ1-1, is DTGVSQNPRHKITKRGQNVTFRCDPISEHNRLYWYRQTLGQGPEFLTYFQNEAQLEKSRLLSDRFSAERPKGSFSTLEIQRTEQGDSAMYLCASSLVGGWNTEAFFGQGTRLTVV.

This rearrangement joins TRBV4-1 to TRBJ1-1; TRBD1 is a possible D gene (5 bases). Germline CDR1 MGHRA, CDR2 YSYEKL. V was cut by 0 bases and J by 1 base, with 18 bases left in between. The CDR3 is 18 residues long. CDR3 DNA: TGCGCCAGCAGCCAAGATCGTTGGGGCCGCCGCGAGAACACTGAAGCTTTCTTT. Its protein is CASSQDRWGRRENTEAFF.

In DNA form, the CDR3 reads TGTGCCAGCAGCCCCGGTCTGGGTAACGGCAATCAGCCCCAGCATTTT. Translated, it gives CASSPGLGNGNQPQHF. The chain combines TRBV7-2 with TRBJ1-5; D remains unclear. V was clipped by 5 bases and J by 2 bases, with 16 bases between them. The germline gives CDR1 SGHTA, CDR2 FQGNSA. The CDR3 contains 16 residues.

The chain links TRBV7-9 to TRBJ2-5; D unresolved. Trimming removed 5 bases at V and 5 bases at J, with 18 bases between. The germline gives CDR1 SEHNR, CDR2 FQNEAQ (reference sequence). CDR3 length: 15 residues. The CDR3 nucleotides read TGTGCCAGCAGCCTAGATCTCAGGATCCGGGAGACCCAGTACTTC. Translated, it gives CASSLDLRIRETQYF.

This clone was seen only once. The V and J genes are TRBV11-2 and TRBJ2-1, with TRBD2 identical over 13 bases. The J segment lost 9 bases and the V segment lost 7 bases, leaving 9 bases of the junction unmatched. The CDR3 is made up of 15 amino acids. Germline V gives CDR1 SGHAT, CDR2 FQNNGV. Here the CDR3 DNA reads TGTGCCAGCAACCAACTAGCGGGGGGGACGGGTGAGCAGTTCTTC. Translated: CASNQLAGGTGEQFF.

V and J are TRBV2 and TRBJ1-6; TRBD1 matches at 7 bases. The length of the CDR3 is 16 residues. J was trimmed by 7 bases and V by 6 bases; bases with no gene match: 12. From germline, CDR1 is SNHLY and CDR2 FYNNEI. The CDR3 is CASRRSPRDSNSPLHF. CDR3 DNA sequence: TGTGCCAGCAGGCGCTCCCCCAGGGACAGCAATTCACCCCTCCACTTT.

This chain links TRBV5-4 with TRBJ1-2; the D gene is possibly TRBD1 (5 bases). V was shortened by 0 bases and J by 0 bases, with 15 bases between the two germline ends. This CDR3 comprises 17 residues. Germline-derived CDR1 and CDR2 are SGHNT and YYREEE (reference sequence). DNA of the CDR3: TGTGCCAGCAGCTTGGGGACTGGGGCCCGAGCTAACTATGGCTACACCTTC. Translated: CASSLGTGARANYGYTF.

The CDR3 here is CASMAASGARTDTQYF. DNA of the CDR3: TGTGCCAGTATGGCGGCTAGCGGGGCTCGCACAGATACGCAGTATTTT. This chain connects TRBV19 to TRBJ2-3; 9 bases are shared with TRBD2. Germline CDR1 and CDR2: LNHDA and SQIVND (reference sequence). Losses at the gene ends were 7 bases for V and 1 base for J; bases not matched to a gene: 9. The CDR3 covers 16 residues.

This clone was seen repeatedly, ten times or more. The chain has TRBV6-5 and TRBJ1-2; 8 nucleotides align to TRBD1. Germline CDR1 reads MNHEY; CDR2 reads SVGAGI. The CDR3 extends over 13 amino acids. The junction had 5 bases not matched to a gene; V was cut back by 8 bases and J by 3 bases. The CDR3 protein is CASSPGGHYGYTF. As DNA, the CDR3 is TGTGCCAGCTCTCCAGGGGGCCACTATGGCTACACCTTC.

J is TRBJ2-3 and V is TRBV10-3, with D possibly matching TRBD1 (6 bases). With 4 bases removed from V and 5 bases from J, the gap between germline ends came to 10 bases. Germline CDR1 reads ENHRY; CDR2 reads SYGVKD. The CDR3 covers 13 residues. The CDR3 DNA reads as TGTGCCATCAGTGTGGGGGCAAGAGATACGCAGTATTTT. Protein product: CAISVGARDTQYF.

The V gene is TRBV2, the J gene TRBJ2-2; no definite D call. V was shortened by 4 bases and J by 4 bases, with 13 bases between the two germline ends. This CDR3 region has 15 residues. Germline CDR1 SNHLY, CDR2 FYNNEI. The CDR3, as DNA: TGTGCCAGCAGTGGTGTTGGGTTTGTCACCGGGGAGCTGTTTTTT. Encoded protein: CASSGVGFVTGELFF.

The CDR3 reads CASSLGTNEQFF. The CDR3 DNA sequence: TGTGCCAGCAGCTTGGGTACCAATGAGCAGTTCTTC. The chain has TRBV7-8 and TRBJ2-1; no definite D call. There are 12 residues in the CDR3. Germline CDR1 reads SGHVS; CDR2 reads FQNEAQ. V lost 3 bases and J lost 6, with 6 bases in between.